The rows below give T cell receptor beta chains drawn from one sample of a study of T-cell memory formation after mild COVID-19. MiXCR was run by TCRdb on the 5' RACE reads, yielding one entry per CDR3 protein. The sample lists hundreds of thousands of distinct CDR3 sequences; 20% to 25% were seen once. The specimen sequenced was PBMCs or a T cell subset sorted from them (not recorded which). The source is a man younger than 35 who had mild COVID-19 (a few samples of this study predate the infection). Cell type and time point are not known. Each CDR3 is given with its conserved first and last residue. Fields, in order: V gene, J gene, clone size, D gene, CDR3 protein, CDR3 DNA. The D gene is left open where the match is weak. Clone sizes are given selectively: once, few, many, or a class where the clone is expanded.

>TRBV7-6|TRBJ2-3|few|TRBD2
CATLAGWGTDTQYF
TGTGCCACTCTAGCGGGTTGGGGCACAGATACGCAGTATTTT
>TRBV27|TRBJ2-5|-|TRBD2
CASSSVSGGQETQYF
TGTGCCAGCAGTTCCGTTAGCGGGGGCCAAGAGACCCAGTACTTC
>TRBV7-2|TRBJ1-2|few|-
CASSEMTVKGGYTF
TGTGCCAGCAGCGAGATGACGGTGAAGGGCGGCTACACCTTC
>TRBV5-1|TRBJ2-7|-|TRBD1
CASSRQGEYAYEQYF
TGCGCCAGCAGCCGACAGGGCGAGTATGCCTACGAGCAGTACTTC
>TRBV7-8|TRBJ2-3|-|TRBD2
CASSWGGSGGLTDTQYF
TGTGCCAGCAGCTGGGGAGGGAGCGGGGGGCTCACAGATACGCAGTATTTT
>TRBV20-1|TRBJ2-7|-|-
CSARAGQYYEQYF
TGCAGTGCTAGAGCCGGACAGTACTACGAGCAGTACTTC
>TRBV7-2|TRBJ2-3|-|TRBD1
CASSPMDRRRTDTQYF
TGTGCCAGCAGCCCCATGGACAGGCGTCGCACAGATACGCAGTATTTT
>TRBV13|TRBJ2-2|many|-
CASSKTEGSAFTGELFF
TGTGCCAGCAGTAAAACCGAGGGTTCTGCCTTCACCGGGGAGCTGTTTTTT
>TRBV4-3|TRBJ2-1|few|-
CASSLVGTEYNPYNEQFF
TGCGCCAGCAGCCTTGTCGGGACGGAATACAATCCTTACAATGAGCAGTTCTTC
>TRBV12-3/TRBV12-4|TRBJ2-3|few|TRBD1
CASTRDRVSTDTQYF
TGTGCCAGCACGCGGGACAGGGTGAGCACAGATACGCAGTATTTT
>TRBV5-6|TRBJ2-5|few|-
CASSPPDRGETQYF
TGTGCCAGCAGCCCACCAGATAGGGGAGAGACCCAGTACTTC
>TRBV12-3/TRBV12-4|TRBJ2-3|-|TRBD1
CASRTDREYTDTQYF
TGTGCCAGCAGAACGGACAGGGAATACACAGATACGCAGTATTTT
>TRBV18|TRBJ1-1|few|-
CASSPGRGTEAFF
TGTGCCAGCTCACCAGGGCGGGGAACTGAAGCTTTCTTT
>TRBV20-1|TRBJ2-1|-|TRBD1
CSATGQEGYNEQFF
TGCAGTGCGACGGGACAGGAAGGGTACAATGAGCAGTTCTTC
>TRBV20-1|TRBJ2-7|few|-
CSARGLRDGSYEQYF
TGCAGTGCTAGAGGCCTCCGGGACGGCTCCTACGAGCAGTACTTC
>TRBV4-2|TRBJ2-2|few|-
CASSQEQGHTGELFF
TGTGCCAGCAGCCAAGAACAAGGGCACACCGGGGAGCTGTTTTTT
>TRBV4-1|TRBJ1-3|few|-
CASSQPRRDSGNTIYF
TGCGCCAGCAGCCAACCTCGTAGGGACTCTGGAAACACCATATATTTT
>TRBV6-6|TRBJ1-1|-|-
CASSSPAQTGNTEAFF
TGTGCCAGCAGCTCGCCGGCTCAGACAGGGAACACTGAAGCTTTCTTT
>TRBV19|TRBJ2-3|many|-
CASGVRGDTQYF
TGTGCCAGTGGGGTCCGCGGAGATACGCAGTATTTT
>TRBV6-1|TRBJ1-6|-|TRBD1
CASTRRDSGNSPLHF
TGTGCCAGCACCCGGCGGGACAGCGGAAATTCACCCCTCCACTTT
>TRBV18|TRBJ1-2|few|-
CASSDDRYGYTF
TGTGCCAGCTCAGATGACCGGTATGGCTACACCTTC
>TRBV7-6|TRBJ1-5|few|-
CASSLAPGWEQPQHF
TGTGCCAGCAGCTTAGCGCCGGGATGGGAACAGCCCCAGCATTTT
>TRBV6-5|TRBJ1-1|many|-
CASSNRNTEAFF
TGTGCCAGCAGTAACAGGAACACTGAAGCTTTCTTT
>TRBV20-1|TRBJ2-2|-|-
CSAVSGSPGELFF
TGCAGTGCTGTAAGCGGGTCCCCCGGGGAGCTGTTTTTT
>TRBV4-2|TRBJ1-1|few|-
CASSQTASEAFF
TGTGCCAGCAGCCAGACCGCATCTGAAGCTTTCTTT
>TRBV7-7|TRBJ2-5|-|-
CASSLDGLLGNQYF
TGTGCCAGCAGCCTAGACGGGTTATTGGGAAACCAGTACTTC
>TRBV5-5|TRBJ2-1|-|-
CASSLGRSNEQFF
TGTGCCAGCAGCTTGGGCAGATCCAATGAGCAGTTCTTC